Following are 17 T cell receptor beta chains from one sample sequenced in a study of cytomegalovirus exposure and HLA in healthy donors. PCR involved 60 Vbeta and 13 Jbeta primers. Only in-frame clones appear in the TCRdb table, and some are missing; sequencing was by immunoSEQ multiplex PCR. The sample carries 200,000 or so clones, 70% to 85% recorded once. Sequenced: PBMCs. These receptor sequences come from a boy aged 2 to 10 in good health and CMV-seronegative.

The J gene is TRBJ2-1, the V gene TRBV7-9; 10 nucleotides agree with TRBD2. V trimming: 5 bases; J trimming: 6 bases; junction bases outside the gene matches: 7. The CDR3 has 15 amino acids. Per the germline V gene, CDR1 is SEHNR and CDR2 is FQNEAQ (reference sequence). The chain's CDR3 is CASSPGLAEGNEQFF. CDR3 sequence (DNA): TGTGCCAGCAGCCCCGGACTAGCGGAGGGCAATGAGCAGTTCTTC.

The DNA of the CDR3 is TGTGCCAGCAGCTTAGTATTTTCTTTAACCTACAATGAGCAGTTCTTC. Translating it yields CASSLVFSLTYNEQFF. The V gene is TRBV7-8, the J gene TRBJ2-1; no clear D. This CDR3 contains 16 residues. Trimming pared 1 base from V and 2 bases from J, leaving 12 bases between. Germline V gene data show CDR1 as SGHVS and CDR2 as FQNEAQ.

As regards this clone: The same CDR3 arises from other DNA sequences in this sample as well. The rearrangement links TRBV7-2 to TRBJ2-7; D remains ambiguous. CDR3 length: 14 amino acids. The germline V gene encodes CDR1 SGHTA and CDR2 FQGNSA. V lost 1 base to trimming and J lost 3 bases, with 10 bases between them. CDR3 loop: CASSLGGRSYEQYF. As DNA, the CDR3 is TGTGCCAGCAGCTTAGGTGGTCGGAGCTACGAGCAGTACTTC.

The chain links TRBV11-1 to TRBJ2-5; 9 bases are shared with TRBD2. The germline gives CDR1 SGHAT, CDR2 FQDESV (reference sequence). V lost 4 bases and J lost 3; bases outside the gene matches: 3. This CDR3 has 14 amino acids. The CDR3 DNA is TGTGCCAGCAGCTCCTTAGCGGGGGAAGAGACCCAGTACTTC. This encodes CASSSLAGEETQYF.

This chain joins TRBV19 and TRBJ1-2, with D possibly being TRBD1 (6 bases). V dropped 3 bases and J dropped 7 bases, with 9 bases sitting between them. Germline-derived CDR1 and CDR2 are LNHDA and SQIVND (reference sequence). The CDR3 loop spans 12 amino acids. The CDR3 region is CASSILRGGYTF. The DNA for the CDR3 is TGTGCCAGTAGTATTCTCAGGGGTGGCTACACCTTC.

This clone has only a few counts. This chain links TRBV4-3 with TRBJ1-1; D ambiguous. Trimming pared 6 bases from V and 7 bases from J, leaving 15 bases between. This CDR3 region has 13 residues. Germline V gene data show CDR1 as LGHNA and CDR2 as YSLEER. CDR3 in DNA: TGCGCCAGCAGGTTCGAGGGCAGCCTTGAAGCTTTCTTT. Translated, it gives CASRFEGSLEAFF.

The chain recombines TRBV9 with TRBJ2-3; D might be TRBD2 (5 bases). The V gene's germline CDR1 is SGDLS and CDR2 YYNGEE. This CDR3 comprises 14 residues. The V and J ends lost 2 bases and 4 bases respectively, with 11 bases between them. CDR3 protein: CASSVIASSDTQYF. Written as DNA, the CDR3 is TGTGCCAGCAGCGTTATAGCGAGCTCAGATACGCAGTATTTT.

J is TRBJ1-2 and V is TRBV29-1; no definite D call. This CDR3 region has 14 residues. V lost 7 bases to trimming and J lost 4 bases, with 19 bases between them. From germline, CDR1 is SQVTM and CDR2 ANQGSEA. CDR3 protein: CSALLNDISYGYTF. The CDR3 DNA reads TGCAGCGCCCTGCTAAATGACATTTCCTATGGCTACACCTTC.

This chain's CDR3 is CASSPDRSYNYGYTF. The CDR3, as DNA: TGTGCCAGCAGTCCGGACAGATCCTACAACTATGGCTACACCTTC. This chain joins TRBV27 and TRBJ1-2; tentatively, D is TRBD1 (6 bases). V shed 5 bases and J shed 2 bases, with 15 bases lying between them. Per germline, CDR1 MNHEY and CDR2 SMNVEV (reference sequence). The CDR3 spans 15 residues.

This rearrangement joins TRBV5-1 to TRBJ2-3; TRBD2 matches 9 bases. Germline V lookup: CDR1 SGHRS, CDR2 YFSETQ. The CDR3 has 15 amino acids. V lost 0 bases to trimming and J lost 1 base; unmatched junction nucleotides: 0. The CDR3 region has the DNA TGCGCCAGCAGCTTGGGACTAGCGGGCACAGATACGCAGTATTTT. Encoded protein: CASSLGLAGTDTQYF.

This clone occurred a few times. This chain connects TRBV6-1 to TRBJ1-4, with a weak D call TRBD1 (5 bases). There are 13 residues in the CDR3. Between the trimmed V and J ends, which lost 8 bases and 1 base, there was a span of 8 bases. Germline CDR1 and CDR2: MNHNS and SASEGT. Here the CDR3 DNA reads TGTGCCAGCGGGGGAGGAACTAATGAAAAACTGTTTTTT. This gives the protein CASGGGTNEKLFF.

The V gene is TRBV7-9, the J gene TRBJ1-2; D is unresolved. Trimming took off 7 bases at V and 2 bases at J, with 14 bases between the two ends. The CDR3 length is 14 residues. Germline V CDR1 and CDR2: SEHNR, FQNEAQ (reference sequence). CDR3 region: CASTTRYPNYGYTF. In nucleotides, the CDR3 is TGTGCCAGCACAACCCGGTACCCAAACTATGGCTACACCTTC.

The CDR3 DNA sequence: TGTGCCAGCAAGAGGGTTGGTGGCTACACCTTC. Its translation is CASKRVGGYTF. The rearrangement uses TRBV9 and TRBJ1-2; D ambiguous. The CDR3 runs 11 residues. Between the trimmed V and J ends, which lost 6 bases and 7 bases, there was a span of 10 bases. Germline V gene sequence: CDR1 SGDLS, CDR2 YYNGEE.

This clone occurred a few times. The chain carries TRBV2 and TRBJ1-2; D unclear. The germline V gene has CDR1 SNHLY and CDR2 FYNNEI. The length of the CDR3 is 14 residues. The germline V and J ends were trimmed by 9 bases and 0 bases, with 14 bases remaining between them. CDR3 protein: CASEAAGTNYGYTF. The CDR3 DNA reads TGTGCCAGTGAGGCGGCGGGGACTAACTATGGCTACACCTTC. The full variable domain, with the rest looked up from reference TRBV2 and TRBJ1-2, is EPEVTQTPSHQVTQMGQEVILRCVPISNHLYFYWYRQILGQKVEFLVSFYNNEISEKSEIFDDQFSVERPDGSNFTLKIRSTKLEDSAMYFCASEAAGTNYGYTFGSGTRLTVV.

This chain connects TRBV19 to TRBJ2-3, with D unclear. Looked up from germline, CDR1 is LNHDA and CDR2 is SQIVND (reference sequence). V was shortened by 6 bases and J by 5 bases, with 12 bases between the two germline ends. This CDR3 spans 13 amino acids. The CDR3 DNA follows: TGTGCCAGTAGGCAGGCCGTCCGAGATACGCAGTATTTT. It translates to CASRQAVRDTQYF.

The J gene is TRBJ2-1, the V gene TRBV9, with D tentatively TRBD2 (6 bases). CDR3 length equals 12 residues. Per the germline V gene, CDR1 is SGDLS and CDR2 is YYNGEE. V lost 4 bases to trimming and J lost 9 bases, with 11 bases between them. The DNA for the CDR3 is TGTGCCAGCAGCCCCAACGGGGGTGAGCAGTTCTTC. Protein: CASSPNGGEQFF.

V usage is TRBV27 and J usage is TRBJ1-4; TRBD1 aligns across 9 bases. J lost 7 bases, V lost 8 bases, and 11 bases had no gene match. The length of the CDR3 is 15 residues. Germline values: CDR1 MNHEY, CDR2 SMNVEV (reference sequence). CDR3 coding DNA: TGTGCCAGCGGACCTTCCGGGACAGGGTTTGAAAAACTGTTTTTT. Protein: CASGPSGTGFEKLFF.